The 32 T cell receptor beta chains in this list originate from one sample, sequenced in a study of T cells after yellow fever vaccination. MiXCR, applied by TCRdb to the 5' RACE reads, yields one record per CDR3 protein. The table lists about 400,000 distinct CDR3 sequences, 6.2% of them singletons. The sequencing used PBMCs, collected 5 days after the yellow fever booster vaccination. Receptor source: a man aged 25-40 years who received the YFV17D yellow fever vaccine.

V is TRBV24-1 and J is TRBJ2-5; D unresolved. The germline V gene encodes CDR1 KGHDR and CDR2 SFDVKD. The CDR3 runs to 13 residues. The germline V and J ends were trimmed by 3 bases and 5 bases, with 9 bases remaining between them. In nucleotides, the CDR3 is TGTGCCACCAGTGATGAGGAACCGGAGACCCAGTACTTC. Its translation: CATSDEEPETQYF.

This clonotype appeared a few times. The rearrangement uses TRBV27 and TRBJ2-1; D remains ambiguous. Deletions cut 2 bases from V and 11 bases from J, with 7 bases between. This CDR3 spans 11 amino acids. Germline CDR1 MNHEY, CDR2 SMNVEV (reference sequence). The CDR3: CASSLGEKQFF. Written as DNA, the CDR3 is TGTGCCAGCAGTTTAGGTGAAAAGCAGTTCTTC.

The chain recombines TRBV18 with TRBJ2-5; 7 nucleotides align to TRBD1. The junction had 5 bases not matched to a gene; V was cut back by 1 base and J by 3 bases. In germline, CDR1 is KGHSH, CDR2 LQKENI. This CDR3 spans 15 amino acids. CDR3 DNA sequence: TGTGCCAGCTCACCACGTCTAACAGGGGAAGAGACCCAGTACTTC. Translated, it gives CASSPRLTGEETQYF.

CDR3 amino acids: CASSKPGSTEAFF. CDR3 nucleotide sequence: TGCGCCAGCAGTAAGCCGGGGTCCACTGAAGCTTTCTTT. The J gene is TRBJ1-1, the V gene TRBV10-2, with D hard to call. The CDR3 loop spans 13 amino acids. Germline values: CDR1 WSHSY, CDR2 SAAADI. Trimming cost V 5 bases and J 4 bases, with 11 bases left between them.

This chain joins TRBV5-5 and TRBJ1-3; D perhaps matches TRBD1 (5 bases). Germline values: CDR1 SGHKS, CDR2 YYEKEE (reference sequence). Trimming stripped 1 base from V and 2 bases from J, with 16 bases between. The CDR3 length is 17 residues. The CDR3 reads CASSLTVQGLAGNTIYF. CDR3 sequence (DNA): TGTGCCAGCAGCTTGACGGTTCAGGGCCTCGCTGGAAACACCATATATTTT.

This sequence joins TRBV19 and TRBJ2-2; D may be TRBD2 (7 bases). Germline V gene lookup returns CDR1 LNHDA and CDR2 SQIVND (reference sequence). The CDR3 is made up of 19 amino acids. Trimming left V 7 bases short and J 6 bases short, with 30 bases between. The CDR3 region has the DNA TGTGCCAGTACCTCTTTTGGAGCCCGGGGGGCTAGCGATCCCGGGGAGCTGTTTTTT. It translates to CASTSFGARGASDPGELFF.

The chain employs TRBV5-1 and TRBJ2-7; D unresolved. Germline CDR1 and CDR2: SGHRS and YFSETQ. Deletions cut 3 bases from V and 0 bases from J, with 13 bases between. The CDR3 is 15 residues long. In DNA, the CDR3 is TGCGCCAGCAGCTCAGGCCCTGAGCTCTCCTACGAGCAGTACTTC. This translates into CASSSGPELSYEQYF.

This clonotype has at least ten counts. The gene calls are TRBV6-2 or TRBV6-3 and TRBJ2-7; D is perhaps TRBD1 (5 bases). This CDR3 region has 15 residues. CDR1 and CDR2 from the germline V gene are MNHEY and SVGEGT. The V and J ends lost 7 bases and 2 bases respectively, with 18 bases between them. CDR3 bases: TGTGCCAGCAAACAAAGACAGCAGCCCCCCTACGAGCAGTACTTC. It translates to CASKQRQQPPYEQYF.

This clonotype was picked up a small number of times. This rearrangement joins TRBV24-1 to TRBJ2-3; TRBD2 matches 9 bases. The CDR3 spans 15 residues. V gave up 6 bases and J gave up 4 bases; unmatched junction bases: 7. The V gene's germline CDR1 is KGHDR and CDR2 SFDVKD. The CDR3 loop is CATSHSGRGADTQYF. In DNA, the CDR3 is TGTGCCACCAGTCATAGCGGGAGAGGGGCAGATACGCAGTATTTT.

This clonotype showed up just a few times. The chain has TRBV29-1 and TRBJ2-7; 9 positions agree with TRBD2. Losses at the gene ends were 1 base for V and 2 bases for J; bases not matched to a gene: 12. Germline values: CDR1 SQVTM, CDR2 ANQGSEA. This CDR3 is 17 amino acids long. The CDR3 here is CSVEVVVAGETTYEQYF. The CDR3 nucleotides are TGCAGCGTTGAAGTGGTGGTAGCGGGAGAGACGACCTACGAGCAGTACTTC.

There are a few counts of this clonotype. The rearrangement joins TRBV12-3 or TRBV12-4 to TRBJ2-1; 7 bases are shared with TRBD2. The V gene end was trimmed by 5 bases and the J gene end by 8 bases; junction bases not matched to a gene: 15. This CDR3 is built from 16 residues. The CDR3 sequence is CASSTLGRQAGDEQFF. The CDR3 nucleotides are TGTGCCAGCAGTACCCTCGGCCGGCAGGCGGGGGATGAGCAGTTCTTC.

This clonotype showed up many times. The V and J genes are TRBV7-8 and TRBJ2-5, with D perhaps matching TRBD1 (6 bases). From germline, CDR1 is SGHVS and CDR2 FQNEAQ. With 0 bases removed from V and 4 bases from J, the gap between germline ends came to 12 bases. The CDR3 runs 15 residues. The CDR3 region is CASSLAGQPAETQYF. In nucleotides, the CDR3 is TGTGCCAGCAGCTTAGCTGGACAGCCGGCAGAGACCCAGTACTTC.

In DNA form, the CDR3 reads TGTGCCAGCAGTTCAGGGTTCAACAATGAGCAGTTCTTC. This encodes CASSSGFNNEQFF. The chain couples TRBV2 to TRBJ2-1, with D possibly matching TRBD1 (5 bases). The CDR3 is made up of 13 amino acids. Trimming removed 5 bases at V and 5 bases at J, with 10 bases between. CDR1 and CDR2 (germline): SNHLY, FYNNEI.

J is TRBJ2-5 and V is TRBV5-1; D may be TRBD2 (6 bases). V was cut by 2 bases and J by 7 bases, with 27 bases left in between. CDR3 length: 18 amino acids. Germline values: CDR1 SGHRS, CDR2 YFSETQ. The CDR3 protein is CASSFAEDYRISLRTQYF. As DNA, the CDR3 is TGCGCCAGCAGCTTTGCCGAGGACTACCGAATCTCACTGCGGACCCAGTACTTC.

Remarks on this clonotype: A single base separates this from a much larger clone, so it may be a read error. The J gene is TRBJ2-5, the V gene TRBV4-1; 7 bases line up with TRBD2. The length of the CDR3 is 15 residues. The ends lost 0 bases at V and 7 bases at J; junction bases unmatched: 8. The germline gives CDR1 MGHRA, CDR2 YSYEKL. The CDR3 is CASSQEGAGWSTQYF. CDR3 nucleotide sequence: TGCGCCAGCAGCCAAGAAGGAGCGGGATGGTCGACCCAGTACTTC.

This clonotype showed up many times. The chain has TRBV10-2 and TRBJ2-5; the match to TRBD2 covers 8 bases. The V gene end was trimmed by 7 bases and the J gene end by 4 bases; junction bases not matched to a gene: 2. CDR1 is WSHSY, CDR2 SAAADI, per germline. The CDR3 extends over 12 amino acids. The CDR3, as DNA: TGCGCCAGCACGGCGGGAGGAGAGACCCAGTACTTC. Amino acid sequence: CASTAGGETQYF.

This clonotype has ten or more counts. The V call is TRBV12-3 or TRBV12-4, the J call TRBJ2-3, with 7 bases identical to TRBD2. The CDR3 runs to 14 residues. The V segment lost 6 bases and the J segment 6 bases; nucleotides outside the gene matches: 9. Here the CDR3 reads CASSPTSRIDTQYF. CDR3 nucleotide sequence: TGTGCCAGCAGCCCGACTAGCCGGATCGATACGCAGTATTTT.

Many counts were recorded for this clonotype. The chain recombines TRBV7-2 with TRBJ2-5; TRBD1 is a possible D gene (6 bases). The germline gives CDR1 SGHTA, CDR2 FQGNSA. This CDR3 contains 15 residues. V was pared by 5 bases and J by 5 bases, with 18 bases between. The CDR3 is CASSPSIGGMETQYF. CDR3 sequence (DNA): TGTGCCAGCAGCCCCTCAATTGGGGGCATGGAGACCCAGTACTTC.

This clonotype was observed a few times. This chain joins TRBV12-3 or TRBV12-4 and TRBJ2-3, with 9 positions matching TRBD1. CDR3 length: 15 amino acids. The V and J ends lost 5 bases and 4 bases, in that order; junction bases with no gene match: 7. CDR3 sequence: CASSPGTGYADTQYF. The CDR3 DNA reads TGTGCCAGCAGTCCCGGGACAGGGTACGCAGATACGCAGTATTTT.

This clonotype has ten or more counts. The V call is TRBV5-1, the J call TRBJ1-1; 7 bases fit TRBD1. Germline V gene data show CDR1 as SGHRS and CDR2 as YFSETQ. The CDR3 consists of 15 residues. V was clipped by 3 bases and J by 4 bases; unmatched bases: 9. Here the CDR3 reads CASSSRQGWGTEAFF. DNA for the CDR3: TGCGCCAGCAGCTCGCGACAGGGATGGGGCACTGAAGCTTTCTTT.

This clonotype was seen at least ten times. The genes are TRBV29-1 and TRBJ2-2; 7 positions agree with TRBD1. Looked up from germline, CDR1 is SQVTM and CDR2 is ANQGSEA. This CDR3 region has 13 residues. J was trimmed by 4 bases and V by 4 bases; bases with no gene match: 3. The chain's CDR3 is CSVADRVTGELFF. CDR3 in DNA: TGCAGCGTTGCTGACAGGGTCACCGGGGAGCTGTTTTTT.

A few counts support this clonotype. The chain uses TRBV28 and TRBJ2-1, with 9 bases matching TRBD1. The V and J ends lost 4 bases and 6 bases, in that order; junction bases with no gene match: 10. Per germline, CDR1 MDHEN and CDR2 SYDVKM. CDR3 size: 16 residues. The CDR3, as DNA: TGTGCCAGCAGTTCCCCGGGGACAGGGAAGAGCAATGAGCAGTTCTTC. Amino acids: CASSSPGTGKSNEQFF.

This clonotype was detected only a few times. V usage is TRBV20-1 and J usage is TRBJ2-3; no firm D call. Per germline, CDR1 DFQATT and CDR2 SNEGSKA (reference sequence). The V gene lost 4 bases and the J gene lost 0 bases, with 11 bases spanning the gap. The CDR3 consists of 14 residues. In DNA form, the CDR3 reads TGCAGTGCTACCCTCGACGCGAGCACAGATACGCAGTATTTT. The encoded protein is CSATLDASTDTQYF.

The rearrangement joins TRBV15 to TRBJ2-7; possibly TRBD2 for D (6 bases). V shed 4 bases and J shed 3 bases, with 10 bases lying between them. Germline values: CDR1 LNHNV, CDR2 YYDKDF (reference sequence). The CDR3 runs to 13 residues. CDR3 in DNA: TGTGCCACCAGCAACAGGAGGGGCTACGAGCAGTACTTC. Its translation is CATSNRRGYEQYF.

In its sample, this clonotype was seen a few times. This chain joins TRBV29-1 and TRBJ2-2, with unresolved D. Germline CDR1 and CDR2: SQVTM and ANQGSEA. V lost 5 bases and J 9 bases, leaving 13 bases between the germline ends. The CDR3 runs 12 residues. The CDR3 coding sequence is TGCAGCGTTTGGCTACCGAACCGGGAGCTGTTTTTT. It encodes CSVWLPNRELFF.

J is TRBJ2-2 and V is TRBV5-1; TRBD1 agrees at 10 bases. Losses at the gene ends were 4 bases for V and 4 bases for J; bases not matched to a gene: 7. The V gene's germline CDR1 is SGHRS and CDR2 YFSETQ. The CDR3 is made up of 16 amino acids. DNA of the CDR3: TGCGCCAGCAGCCCGTCCGGGACAGGGGTCACCGGGGAGCTGTTTTTT. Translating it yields CASSPSGTGVTGELFF.

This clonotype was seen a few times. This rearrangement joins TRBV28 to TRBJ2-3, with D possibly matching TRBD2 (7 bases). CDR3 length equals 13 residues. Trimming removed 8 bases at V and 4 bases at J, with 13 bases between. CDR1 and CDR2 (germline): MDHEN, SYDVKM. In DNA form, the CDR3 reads TGTGCCAGCGGGAGGGAGGGGGCAGATACGCAGTATTTT. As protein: CASGREGADTQYF.

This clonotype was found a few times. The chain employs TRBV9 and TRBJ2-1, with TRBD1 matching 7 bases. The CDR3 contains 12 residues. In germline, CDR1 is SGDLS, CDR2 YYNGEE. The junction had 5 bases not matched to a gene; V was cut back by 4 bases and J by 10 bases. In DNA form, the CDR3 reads TGTGCCAGCAGCCGGTGGGACAGAGAGCAGTTCTTC. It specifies CASSRWDREQFF.

Here the CDR3 reads CAISVGSYTDTQYF. As DNA, the CDR3 is TGTGCCATCAGTGTGGGCAGCTACACAGATACGCAGTATTTT. The rearrangement links TRBV10-3 to TRBJ2-3, with D hard to call. CDR3 length equals 14 residues. Trimming stripped 4 bases from V and 2 bases from J, with 10 bases between. CDR1 and CDR2 (germline): ENHRY, SYGVKD.

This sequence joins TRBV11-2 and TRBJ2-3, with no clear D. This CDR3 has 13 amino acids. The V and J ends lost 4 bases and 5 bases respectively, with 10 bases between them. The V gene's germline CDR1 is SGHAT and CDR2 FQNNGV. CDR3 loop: CASSSMVGDTQYF. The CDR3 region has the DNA TGTGCCAGCAGCTCGATGGTCGGAGATACGCAGTATTTT.

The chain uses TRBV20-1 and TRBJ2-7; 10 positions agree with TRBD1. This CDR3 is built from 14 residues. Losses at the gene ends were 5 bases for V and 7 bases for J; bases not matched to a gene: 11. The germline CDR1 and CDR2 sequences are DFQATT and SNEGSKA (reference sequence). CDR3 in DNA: TGCAGTGCTCCTCCATGGACAGGGGGGGGGGAGCAGTACTTC. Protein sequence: CSAPPWTGGGEQYF.

The CDR3 DNA sequence: TGCAGTGCTAGAGATTTAGTATCCTACAATGAGCAGTTCTTC. Translation: CSARDLVSYNEQFF. V gene TRBV20-1 combines with J gene TRBJ2-1; no clear D gene. The CDR3 has 14 residues. The V and J ends lost 0 bases and 1 base respectively, with 7 bases between them. Germline V lookup: CDR1 DFQATT, CDR2 SNEGSKA (reference sequence).